A selection of T cell receptor beta chains follows, all from one sample in a study of blood T cell repertoires in COVID-19. Repertoires were generated with immunoSEQ multiplex PCR, while TCRdb's copy carries only in-frame clones and drops some. The repertoire holds 150,000 to 200,000 clones, with around 81% as singletons. Material for sequencing was peripheral blood. These receptors all come from a human donor with acute or convalescent COVID-19. The donor label of this sample is uncertain. Each CDR3 is given with its conserved first and last residue. The order of the fields is D gene, J gene, clone size, V gene, CDR3 protein, CDR3 DNA. D genes are given only for firm matches. Expanded clones are given a class, and other clones once, few, many or no size at all.

D: NA
J: TRBJ1-5
size: NA
V: TRBV6-5
CDR3: CASRPTGNNQPQHF
DNA: TGTGCCAGCAGACCTACAGGGAACAATCAGCCCCAGCATTTT

D: NA
J: TRBJ1-1
size: NA
V: TRBV11-2
CDR3: CASSSTVGPPGAEAFF
DNA: TGTGCCAGCAGCTCTACAGTGGGCCCCCCAGGGGCTGAAGCTTTCTTT

D: NA
J: TRBJ2-2
size: NA
V: TRBV3-1/TRBV3-2
CDR3: CASSQAGTGELFF
DNA: TGTGCCAGCAGCCAAGCGGGAACCGGGGAGCTGTTTTTT

D: TRBD2
J: TRBJ2-7
size: NA
V: TRBV18
CDR3: CASSRTSGELSEQYF
DNA: TGTGCCAGCTCACGGACTAGCGGGGAACTCTCCGAGCAGTACTTC

D: TRBD2
J: TRBJ2-1
size: NA
V: TRBV5-1
CDR3: CASSFSGGPPNEQFF
DNA: TGCGCCAGCAGCTTTAGCGGGGGGCCCCCTAATGAGCAGTTCTTC

D: TRBD1
J: TRBJ2-5
size: NA
V: TRBV5-1
CDR3: CASSLAGTEETQYF
DNA: TGCGCCAGCAGCTTGGCCGGGACAGAAGAGACCCAGTACTTC

D: NA
J: TRBJ2-3
size: NA
V: TRBV2
CDR3: CASDRWADTQYF
DNA: TGTGCCAGCGATAGATGGGCGGATACGCAGTATTTT

D: NA
J: TRBJ1-1
size: NA
V: TRBV2
CDR3: CASSGLQMNTEAFF
DNA: TGTGCCAGCAGTGGGCTCCAAATGAACACTGAAGCTTTCTTT

D: TRBD2
J: TRBJ2-7
size: NA
V: TRBV6-5
CDR3: CASSYGLAGYEQYF
DNA: TGTGCCAGCAGTTACGGGCTAGCGGGTTACGAGCAGTACTTC

D: NA
J: TRBJ2-2
size: few
V: TRBV7-3
CDR3: CASSQGRNTGELFF
DNA: TGTGCCAGCAGCCAGGGGAGAAACACCGGGGAGCTGTTTTTT

D: NA
J: TRBJ1-6
size: NA
V: TRBV30
CDR3: CAWSGQSSLHF
DNA: TGTGCCTGGAGTGGACAGTCCTCCCTCCACTTT

D: NA
J: TRBJ1-1
size: NA
V: TRBV5-1
CDR3: CASSFSQRNTEAFF
DNA: TGCGCCAGCAGCTTTAGCCAGAGAAACACTGAAGCTTTCTTT

D: NA
J: TRBJ2-1
size: NA
V: TRBV5-3
CDR3: CARSLALLQGGHNEQFF
DNA: TGTGCCAGAAGCTTGGCATTACTCCAGGGGGGTCACAATGAGCAGTTCTTC

D: NA
J: TRBJ2-3
size: NA
V: TRBV10-3
CDR3: CAISERGGGTDTQYF
DNA: TGTGCCATCAGTGAGAGAGGAGGGGGCACAGATACGCAGTATTTT

D: NA
J: TRBJ2-5
size: NA
V: TRBV28
CDR3: CASSSLQDRRPARKETQYF
DNA: TGTGCCAGCAGTTCCCTCCAAGACAGGCGGCCGGCCCGTAAAGAGACCCAGTACTTC

D: TRBD2
J: TRBJ2-3
size: NA
V: TRBV2
CDR3: CASSERASGGNTDTQYF
DNA: TGTGCCAGCAGCGAACGAGCTAGCGGGGGGAACACAGATACGCAGTATTTT

D: NA
J: TRBJ1-2
size: few
V: TRBV7-9
CDR3: CASSPVGYGYTF
DNA: TGTGCCAGCAGCCCGGTTGGCTATGGCTACACCTTC

D: TRBD2
J: TRBJ2-1
size: NA
V: TRBV5-1
CDR3: CASSSLRGTSGSSSYNEQFF
DNA: TGCGCCAGCAGCTCCCTGCGGGGGACTAGCGGATCAAGCTCCTACAATGAGCAGTTCTTC

D: TRBD1
J: TRBJ2-5
size: once
V: TRBV9
CDR3: CASSDNGQGWETQYF
DNA: TGTGCCAGCAGCGACAACGGACAGGGATGGGAGACCCAGTACTTC

D: TRBD1
J: TRBJ2-1
size: NA
V: TRBV2
CDR3: CASRPGTGYNEQFF
DNA: TGTGCCAGCAGACCCGGGACAGGTTACAATGAGCAGTTCTTC

D: TRBD1
J: TRBJ1-6
size: NA
V: TRBV3-1/TRBV3-2
CDR3: CASSLTGVNSPLHF
DNA: TGTGCCAGCAGCCTTACAGGGGTCAATTCACCCCTCCACTTT

D: NA
J: TRBJ1-4
size: NA
V: TRBV19
CDR3: CATKEPTNEKLFF
DNA: TGTGCCACAAAAGAGCCAACTAATGAAAAACTGTTTTTT

D: TRBD1
J: TRBJ1-5
size: NA
V: TRBV19
CDR3: CASSIGLGQGQPQHF
DNA: TGTGCCAGTAGTATAGGTCTCGGACAGGGTCAGCCCCAGCATTTT